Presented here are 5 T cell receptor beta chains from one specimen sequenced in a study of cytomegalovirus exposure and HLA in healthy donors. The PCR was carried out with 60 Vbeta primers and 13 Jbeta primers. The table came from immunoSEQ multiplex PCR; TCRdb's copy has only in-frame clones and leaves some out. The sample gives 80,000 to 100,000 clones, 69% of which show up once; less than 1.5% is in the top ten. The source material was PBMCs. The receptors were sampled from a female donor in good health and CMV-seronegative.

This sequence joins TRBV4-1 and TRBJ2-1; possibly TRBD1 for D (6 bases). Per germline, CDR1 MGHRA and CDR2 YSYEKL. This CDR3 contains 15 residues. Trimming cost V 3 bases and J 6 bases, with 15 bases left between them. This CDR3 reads CASSHPGQMGNEQFF. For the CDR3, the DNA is TGCGCCAGCAGCCATCCGGGACAAATGGGCAATGAGCAGTTCTTC.

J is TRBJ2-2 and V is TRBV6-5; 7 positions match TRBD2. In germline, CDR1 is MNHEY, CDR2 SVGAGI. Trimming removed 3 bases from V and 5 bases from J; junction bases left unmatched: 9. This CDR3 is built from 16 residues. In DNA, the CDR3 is TGTGCCAGCAGTTATGGGAGCGGGACCCTTACCGGGGAGCTGTTTTTT. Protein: CASSYGSGTLTGELFF.

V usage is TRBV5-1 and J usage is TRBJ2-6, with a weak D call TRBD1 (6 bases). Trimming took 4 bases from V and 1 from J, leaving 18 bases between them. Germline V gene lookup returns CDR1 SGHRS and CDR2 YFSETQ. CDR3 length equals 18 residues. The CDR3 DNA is TGCGCCAGCAGCCTAACAGGGTCCCCCCTTTCTGGGGCCAACGTCCTGACTTTC. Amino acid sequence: CASSLTGSPLSGANVLTF. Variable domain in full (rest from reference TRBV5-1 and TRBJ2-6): KAGVTQTPRYLIKTRGQQVTLSCSPISGHRSVSWYQQTPGQGLQFLFEYFSETQRNKGNFPGRFSGRQFSNSRSEMNVSTLELGDSALYLCASSLTGSPLSGANVLTFGAGSRLTVL.

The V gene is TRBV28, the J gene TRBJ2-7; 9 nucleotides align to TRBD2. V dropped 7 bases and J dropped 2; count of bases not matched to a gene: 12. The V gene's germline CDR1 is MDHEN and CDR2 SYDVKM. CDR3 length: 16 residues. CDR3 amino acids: CASTPSSGRTPYEQYF. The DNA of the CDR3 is TGTGCCAGCACCCCCTCGAGCGGGAGGACACCCTACGAGCAGTACTTC.

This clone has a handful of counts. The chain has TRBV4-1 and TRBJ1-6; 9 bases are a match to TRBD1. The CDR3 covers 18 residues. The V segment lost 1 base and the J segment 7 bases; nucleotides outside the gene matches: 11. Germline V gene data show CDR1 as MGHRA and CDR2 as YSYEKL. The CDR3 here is CASSQATPMDRGNSPLHF. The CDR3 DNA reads TGCGCCAGCAGCCAAGCTACCCCCATGGACAGGGGAAATTCACCCCTCCACTTT.